This TCR beta chain was sequenced during a study of radiotherapy plus CTLA-4 blockade in lung cancer. TCRdb keeps only in-frame clones here, not all; method: immunoSEQ multiplex PCR. The sample consists of roughly 66,000 clones, around 86% of them appearing once. Lung cancer patients with chemo-refractory metastatic non-small-cell disease were given focal radiation plus CTLA-4 blockade with ipilimumab. The V end was cut by 4 bases, the J end by 3 bases, with 12 bases between. In germline, CDR1 is GTSNPN, CDR2 SVGIG (reference sequence). The CDR3 consists of 13 residues. This rearrangement joins TRBV30 to TRBJ1-1, with TRBD1 as a possible D gene (5 bases). Material: peripheral blood, obtained from a patient treated with radiotherapy plus ipilimumab. The TCR comes from a human donor with non-small cell lung cancer who had a partial response to radiotherapy plus ipilimumab. The CDR3 DNA follows: TGTGCCTGGACCCGTCAAGGGGACACTGAAGCTTTCTTT. The encoded protein is CAWTRQGDTEAFF.